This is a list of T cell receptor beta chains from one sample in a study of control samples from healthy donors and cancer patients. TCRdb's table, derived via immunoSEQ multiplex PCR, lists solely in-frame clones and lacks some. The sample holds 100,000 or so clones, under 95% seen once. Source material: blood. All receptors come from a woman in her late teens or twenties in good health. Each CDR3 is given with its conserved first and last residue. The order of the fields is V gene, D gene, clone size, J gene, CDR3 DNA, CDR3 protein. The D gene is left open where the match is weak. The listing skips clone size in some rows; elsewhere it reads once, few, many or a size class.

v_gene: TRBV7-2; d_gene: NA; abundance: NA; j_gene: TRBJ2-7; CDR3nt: TGTGCCAGCACCCAGGGCTACGAGCAGTACTTC; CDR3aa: CASTQGYEQYF
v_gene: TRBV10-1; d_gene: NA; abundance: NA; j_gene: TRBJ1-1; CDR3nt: TGCGCCAGCAGTGAGCAGCTTAACACTGAAGCTTTCTTT; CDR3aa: CASSEQLNTEAFF
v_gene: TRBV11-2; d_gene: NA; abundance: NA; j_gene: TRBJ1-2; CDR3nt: TGTGCCAGCAGCTTAGGAGTAATAGGTGGCTACACCTTC; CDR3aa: CASSLGVIGGYTF
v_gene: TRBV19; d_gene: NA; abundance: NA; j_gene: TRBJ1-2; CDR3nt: TGTGCCAGTAGACAAGATGGCTACACCTTC; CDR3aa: CASRQDGYTF
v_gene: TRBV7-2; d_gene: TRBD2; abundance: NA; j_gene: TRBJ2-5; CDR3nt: TGTGCCAGCAGCCTCAGGACTAGCGGGGGGATCCAAGAGACCCAGTACTTC; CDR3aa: CASSLRTSGGIQETQYF
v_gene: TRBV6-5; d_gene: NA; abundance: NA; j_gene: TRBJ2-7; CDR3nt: TGTGCCAGCACGAAGACAGGACGCTACGAGCAGTACTTC; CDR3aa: CASTKTGRYEQYF
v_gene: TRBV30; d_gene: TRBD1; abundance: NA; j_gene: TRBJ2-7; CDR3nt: TGTGCCTGGAAAGACCGGGACAGGGGGCTTGGGCAGTACTTC; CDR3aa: CAWKDRDRGLGQYF
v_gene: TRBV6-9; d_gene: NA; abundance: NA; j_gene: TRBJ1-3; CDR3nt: TGTGCCAGCAGCCCCGTCGAGGGCCCCTCTGGAAACACCATATATTTT; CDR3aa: CASSPVEGPSGNTIYF
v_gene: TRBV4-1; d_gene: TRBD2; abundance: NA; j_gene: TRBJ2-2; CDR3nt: TGCGCCAGCAGCCCGGGGCCGGGACTAGCGGGATCCACCGGGGAGCTGTTTTTT; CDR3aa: CASSPGPGLAGSTGELFF
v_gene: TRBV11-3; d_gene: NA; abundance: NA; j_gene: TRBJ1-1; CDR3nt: TGTGCCAGCAGCACCCGAGGGGTCACTGAAGCTTTCTTT; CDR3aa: CASSTRGVTEAFF
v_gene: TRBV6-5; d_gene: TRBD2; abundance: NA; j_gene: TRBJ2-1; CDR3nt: TGTGCCAGCAGAAGACTAGCGGGGAATTACAATGAGCAGTTCTTC; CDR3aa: CASRRLAGNYNEQFF
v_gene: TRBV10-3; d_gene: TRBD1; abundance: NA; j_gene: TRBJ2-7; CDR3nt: TGTGCCATCAAGAGTGGACAGGGGGCCTACGAGCAGTACTTC; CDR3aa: CAIKSGQGAYEQYF
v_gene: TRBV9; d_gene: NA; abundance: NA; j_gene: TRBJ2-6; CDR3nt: TGTGCCAGCAGCCAGGTCTCTGGGGCCAACGTCCTGACTTTC; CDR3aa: CASSQVSGANVLTF
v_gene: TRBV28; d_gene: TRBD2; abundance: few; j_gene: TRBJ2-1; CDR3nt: TGTGCCAGCAGTTTACCAGGGAGGGAGATCAATGAGCAGTTCTTC; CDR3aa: CASSLPGREINEQFF
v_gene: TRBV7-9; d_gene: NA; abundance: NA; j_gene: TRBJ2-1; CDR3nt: TGTGCCAGCAGCTTGGGTGGGCCCTACAATGAGCAGTTCTTC; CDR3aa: CASSLGGPYNEQFF
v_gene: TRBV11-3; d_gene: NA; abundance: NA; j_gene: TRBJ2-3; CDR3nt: TGTGCCAGCAGCTTTGAAGTCGTTTTGACAGGAGGCTCAGATACGCAGTATTTT; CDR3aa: CASSFEVVLTGGSDTQYF
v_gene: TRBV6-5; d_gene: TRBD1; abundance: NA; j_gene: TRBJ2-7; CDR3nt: TGTGCCAGCAGTATCGGGACAGGGGTCTCCTACGAGCAGTACTTC; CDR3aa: CASSIGTGVSYEQYF
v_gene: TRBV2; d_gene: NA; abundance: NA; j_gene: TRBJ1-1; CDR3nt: TGTGCCCGGAGTCCGAACACTGAAGCTTTCTTT; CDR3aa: CARSPNTEAFF
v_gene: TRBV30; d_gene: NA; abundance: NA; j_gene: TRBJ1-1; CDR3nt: TGTGCCTGGAGTGTAAACCGGTTGAACACTGAAGCTTTCTTT; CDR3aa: CAWSVNRLNTEAFF
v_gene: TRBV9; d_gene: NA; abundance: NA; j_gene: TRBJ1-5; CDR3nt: TGTGCCAGCAGCGTAGAAGGTAGGGCACTCTTATATAGCAATCAGCCCCAGCATTTT; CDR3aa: CASSVEGRALLYSNQPQHF
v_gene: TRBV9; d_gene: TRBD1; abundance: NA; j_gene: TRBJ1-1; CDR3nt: TGTGCCAGCAGCCCGAACAGGGGCGGTGAAGCTTTCTTT; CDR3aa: CASSPNRGGEAFF
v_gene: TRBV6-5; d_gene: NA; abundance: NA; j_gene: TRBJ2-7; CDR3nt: TGTGCCAGCAGTCGGGTTGAAGTGTACGAGCAGTACTTC; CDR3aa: CASSRVEVYEQYF
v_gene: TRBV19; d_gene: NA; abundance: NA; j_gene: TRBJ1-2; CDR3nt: TGTGCCAGTAGTCCCGGGACCTCTAACTATGGCTACACCTTC; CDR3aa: CASSPGTSNYGYTF
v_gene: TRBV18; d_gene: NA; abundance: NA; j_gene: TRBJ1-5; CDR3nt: TGTGCCAGCTCAGATTCCAATCAGCCCCAGCATTTT; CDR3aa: CASSDSNQPQHF
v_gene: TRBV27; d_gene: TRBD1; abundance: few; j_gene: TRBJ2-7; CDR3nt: TGTGCCAGCAGCCTAGAGGGACAGGGTCGGTACGAGCAGTACTTC; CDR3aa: CASSLEGQGRYEQYF
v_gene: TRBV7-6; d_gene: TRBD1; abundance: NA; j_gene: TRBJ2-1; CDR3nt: TGTGCCAGCAGCCACCGACAGGGCTACAGCAATGAGCAGTTCTTC; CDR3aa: CASSHRQGYSNEQFF
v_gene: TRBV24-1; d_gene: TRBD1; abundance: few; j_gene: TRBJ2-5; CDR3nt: TGTGCCACCAGTGATCCCGGGGGACAGGGGACCCCCCAAGAGACCCAGTACTTC; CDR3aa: CATSDPGGQGTPQETQYF
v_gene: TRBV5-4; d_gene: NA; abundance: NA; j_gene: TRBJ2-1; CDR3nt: TGTGCCAGCAGCTCGACGGACGGGGTAAATGAGCAGTTCTTC; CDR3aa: CASSSTDGVNEQFF
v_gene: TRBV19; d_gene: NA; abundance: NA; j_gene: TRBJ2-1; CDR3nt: TGTGCCAGTAGTATATCGGCCGCCCCCAATGAGCAGTTCTTC; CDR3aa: CASSISAAPNEQFF
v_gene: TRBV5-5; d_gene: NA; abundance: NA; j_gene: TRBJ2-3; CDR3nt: TGTGCCAGCAGCTTGGGCATAGGGGGGCCGAGCACAGATACGCAGTATTTT; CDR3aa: CASSLGIGGPSTDTQYF
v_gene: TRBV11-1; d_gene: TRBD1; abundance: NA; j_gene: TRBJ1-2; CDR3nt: TGTGCCAGCAGCGTTACAGGGGGCACTGGCTACACCTTC; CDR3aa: CASSVTGGTGYTF
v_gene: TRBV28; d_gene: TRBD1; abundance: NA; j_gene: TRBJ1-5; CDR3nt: TGTGCCAGCAGTTTCCGGACAGGGGGCTTAGGTAGCAATCAGCCCCAGCATTTT; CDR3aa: CASSFRTGGLGSNQPQHF